This T cell receptor (beta chain) emerged from a study of shared clonotypes between healthy human individuals. Study context: A couple of female and a few male donors aged 18 to 49 were enrolled. A donor's plate count was three for CD4 naive and three for CD4 memory; CD8 naive had two and CD8 memory one. General study points: Among non-shared clonotypes, generation probabilities were lower than among those shared by all four donors. Donor scarcity curtailed the genetic and exposure-history diversity represented herein.

The CDR3 consists of 15 residues. After removal of 5 bases from V and 4 bases from J, the junction contained 11 bases not matched to a gene. From germline, CDR1 is MNHEY and CDR2 SMNVEV (reference sequence). Method: immunoSEQ multiplex PCR; TCRdb's copy keeps in-frame clones and lacks some. The table includes approximately 740,000 clones, 80% to 95% detected once. CD45RO-negative CD8 cells positively selected for CCR7 made up the naive population, which excluded terminally differentiated effector memory CD45RA+ cells. Comments on this clone: Its specificity is not known.

The sequenced sample consisted of naive CD8+ T cells sorted from blood. This TCR derives from a man aged 25 to 40 in good health. The chain joins TRBV27 to TRBJ2-7; the match to TRBD2 covers 7 bases. The CDR3 sequence: CASSPGLSGVYEQYF. CDR3 sequence (DNA): TGTGCCAGCAGTCCAGGACTAAGCGGGGTGTACGAGCAGTACTTC.